Listed below are T cell receptor beta chains from one sample, sequenced in a study of T cells after yellow fever vaccination. TCRdb re-called the 5' RACE reads with MiXCR, one entry per CDR3 protein. This sample has 300,000 to 400,000 distinct CDR3 sequences; 7.5% to 9% occur once, and the top ten carry approximately 18%. The sequenced sample was PBMCs, obtained on the day of the first yellow fever vaccination. The source is a man younger than 30 who received the YFV17D yellow fever vaccine. CDR3s include the opening cysteine and the closing phenylalanine or tryptophan. Each record gives: CDR3 DNA, CDR3 protein, clone size, V gene, J gene, D gene. A D gene is named only where the DNA matches it firmly. Only some rows state a clone size, as once, few, many or a class for expanded clones.

TGTGCCAGCAGCCCGCCCCGCCAAGAGACCCAGTACTTC	CASSPPRQETQYF	few	TRBV5-4	TRBJ2-5	.
TGCAGCGTTGGGGAAAGCAATCAGCCCCAGCATTTT	CSVGESNQPQHF	.	TRBV29-1	TRBJ1-5	.
TGTGCCACCCGGACAGGGGTGTACACTGAAGCTTTCTTT	CATRTGVYTEAFF	many	TRBV6-1	TRBJ1-1	TRBD1
TGTGCCAGCAGCTTCTACAGGGAGGTAGCGGGGGAGCTGTTTTTT	CASSFYREVAGELFF	many	TRBV5-6	TRBJ2-2	.
TGTGCCACCCCCCATCCAGGGGTGTGCAATCAGCCCCAGCATTTT	CATPHPGVCNQPQHF	few	TRBV24-1	TRBJ1-5	.
TGTGCCAGTAGTATGACAGGGGTTTCATCGGAAGCTTTCTTT	CASSMTGVSSEAFF	.	TRBV19	TRBJ1-1	TRBD1
TGCGCCAGCAGCACGACTGATCAGGGAGGCTACACCTTC	CASSTTDQGGYTF	few	TRBV5-1	TRBJ1-2	.
TGTGCCAGCACCTCTGGAGGGGCCCGGGCTTTCTTT	CASTSGGARAFF	few	TRBV27	TRBJ1-1	.
TGTGCTAGTGGTTTGGGGACTAACTATGGCTACACCTTC	CASGLGTNYGYTF	.	TRBV12-5	TRBJ1-2	.
TGTGCCACCAGCAGAACAAAGAGGGGTGCCGCTCAGCCCCAGCATTTT	CATSRTKRGAAQPQHF	many	TRBV15	TRBJ1-5	.
TGCGCCAGCAGCCCCCGGGGGGCCCGCACAGATACGCAGTATTTT	CASSPRGARTDTQYF	many	TRBV5-1	TRBJ2-3	.
TGTGCCAGCAGACCAGGCCCTGCGCCTAATGAAAAACTGTTTTTT	CASRPGPAPNEKLFF	.	TRBV6-1	TRBJ1-4	.
TGTGCCAGCAGCTTAGTGTTCGCGGGGTGGGAGGAGACCCAGTACTTC	CASSLVFAGWEETQYF	once	TRBV7-2	TRBJ2-5	.
TGTGCCAGCTCACCAGAGTCTGGAAACACCATATATTTT	CASSPESGNTIYF	many	TRBV18	TRBJ1-3	.
TGTGCCAGCAGCCCTCTAGCGGGGGGTTATATAGATACGCAGTATTTT	CASSPLAGGYIDTQYF	.	TRBV7-2	TRBJ2-3	TRBD2
TGTGCCAGCAGGAAAGGGCCGGAAGGGTCCGGAAACACCATATATTTT	CASRKGPEGSGNTIYF	few	TRBV27	TRBJ1-3	.
TGCGCCAGCAGCTTGGCCGGGGGAGCGGGGGTTACCACAGATACGCAGTATTTT	CASSLAGGAGVTTDTQYF	many	TRBV5-1	TRBJ2-3	TRBD2
TGCAGTGCTCGAATAGCGGGAGGCGAGACCCAGTACTTC	CSARIAGGETQYF	few	TRBV20-1	TRBJ2-5	TRBD2
TGCGCCAGCAGCTTGTGGTCCGAAAGCGGGGAGCTGTTTTTT	CASSLWSESGELFF	few	TRBV5-1	TRBJ2-2	.
TGCAGTGCTAGAGGGGTTAGCGGGATTGAGCAGTTCTTC	CSARGVSGIEQFF	many	TRBV20-1	TRBJ2-1	TRBD2
TGCGCCAGCAGCCCAAAGGGGACAGCGATCCAAGAGACCCAGTACTTC	CASSPKGTAIQETQYF	.	TRBV5-1	TRBJ2-5	TRBD1
TGTGCCAGCAGCCAACTAGCGGGGGCGACCTACGAGCAGTACTTC	CASSQLAGATYEQYF	.	TRBV7-2	TRBJ2-7	TRBD2
TGTGCCAGCAGCCCCGGCAGGCCGGGTGGCTACACCTTC	CASSPGRPGGYTF	.	TRBV4-2	TRBJ1-2	.
TGTGCCAGCAGCTTGATCCCGGGACAGCAAGAGACCCAGTACTTC	CASSLIPGQQETQYF	.	TRBV5-6	TRBJ2-5	TRBD1
TGTGCCTGCACCTCTCAACGGTATTCACCCCTCCACTTT	CACTSQRYSPLHF	.	TRBV3-1	TRBJ1-6	.
TGCAGTGCTAACAGGGGGCGTGGAGCTTTCTTT	CSANRGRGAFF	few	TRBV20-1	TRBJ1-1	TRBD1
TGTGCCAGCAGCTTTTACGTCGTTGCAACTAATGAAAAACTGTTTTTT	CASSFYVVATNEKLFF	few	TRBV7-2	TRBJ1-4	.
TGTGCCAGCAGTTTCTCGAGTTGGGACAAGAACACCGGGGAGCTGTTTTTT	CASSFSSWDKNTGELFF	few	TRBV28	TRBJ2-2	.
TGTGCCAGCACCCCCGGGGGTAATCAGCCCCAGCATTTT	CASTPGGNQPQHF	few	TRBV6-2/TRBV6-3	TRBJ1-5	.